This is a list of T cell receptor beta chains from one sample in a study of blood T cell repertoires in COVID-19. The table came from immunoSEQ multiplex PCR; TCRdb's copy has only in-frame clones and leaves some out. The data contain 150,000 to 250,000 clones, about 76% of them seen just once; the ten biggest clones take up around 5.4%. What was sequenced was peripheral blood. These receptors all stem from a woman in her thirties or forties with COVID-19, enrolled during active disease. The CDR3 runs from the conserved cysteine through the conserved F or W. D genes are given only for firm matches. Clone size, where shown, is once, few, many, or a class for clones that have expanded.

d_call,clone_size,cdr3_length,j_call,v_call,cdr3_nt,cdr3_aa
NA,NA,14,TRBJ2-2,TRBV19,TGTGCCAGTAACCCGGGACATTCCACCGGGGAGCTGTTTTTT,CASNPGHSTGELFF
NA,few,13,TRBJ2-7,TRBV10-1,TGCGCCAGCAGCCGGTACGGAGGCTACGAGCAGTACTTC,CASSRYGGYEQYF
NA,NA,14,TRBJ2-3,TRBV10-2,TGCGCCAGCAGTGATGAGCACAGGCGGGATACGCAGTATTTT,CASSDEHRRDTQYF
TRBD1,NA,15,TRBJ2-7,TRBV7-6,TGTGCCAGCAGCTTCACCGGGACAGGGAAGAACGAGCAGTACTTC,CASSFTGTGKNEQYF
NA,NA,13,TRBJ2-1,TRBV5-3,TGTGCCAGAAGCCCCCAACAGGGCAATGAGCAGTTCTTC,CARSPQQGNEQFF
TRBD1,NA,13,TRBJ2-3,TRBV2,TGTGCCAGTCACAGGGGTTTTACAGATACGCAGTATTTT,CASHRGFTDTQYF
NA,NA,14,TRBJ2-3,TRBV2,TGTGCCAGCAGTAGGACAGCCAGCACAGATACGCAGTATTTT,CASSRTASTDTQYF
NA,NA,13,TRBJ1-1,TRBV7-2,TGTGCCAGCAGCTTAGACCACTACACTGAAGCTTTCTTT,CASSLDHYTEAFF
TRBD1,NA,14,TRBJ1-2,TRBV27,TGTGCCAGCAGTTTAAGGGGGGACAGCTATGGCTACACCTTC,CASSLRGDSYGYTF
NA,NA,14,TRBJ1-4,TRBV27,TGTGCCAGCAGTCCCAGGACTGGAGGTGAAAAACTGTTTTTT,CASSPRTGGEKLFF
NA,NA,15,TRBJ1-4,TRBV7-8,TGTGCCAGCAGCCAACAGGGAGGGCTAGAGGAAAAACTGTTTTTT,CASSQQGGLEEKLFF
NA,NA,13,TRBJ1-2,TRBV7-2,TGTGCCAGCAGCTTACCGGGAAACTATGGCTACACCTTC,CASSLPGNYGYTF
TRBD1,few,14,TRBJ2-7,TRBV5-8,TGTGCCAGCAGCTTACAGGGGGGCTCCTACGAGCAGTACTTC,CASSLQGGSYEQYF
NA,NA,15,TRBJ2-7,TRBV7-2,TGTGCCAGCACCCCTCTTATGGTGTCGGGATCCGAGCAGTACTTC,CASTPLMVSGSEQYF
TRBD2,NA,13,TRBJ2-5,TRBV9,TGTGCCAGCAGCGCAGCGGGGGTCGAGACCCAGTACTTC,CASSAAGVETQYF
NA,NA,17,TRBJ1-1,TRBV5-3,TGTGCCAGAAGCTTGGCCGTGGGGCCATCCTTGAACACTGAAGCTTTCTTT,CARSLAVGPSLNTEAFF
NA,NA,16,TRBJ2-3,TRBV27,TGTGCCAGCAGTTTGGCCCTCCACCCTAGCACAGATACGCAGTATTTT,CASSLALHPSTDTQYF
TRBD1,few,13,TRBJ2-7,TRBV5-1,TGCGCCAGCAGGAGACAGGGGAGTGGGGAGCAGTACTTC,CASRRQGSGEQYF
TRBD2,NA,16,TRBJ2-2,TRBV29-1,TGCAGCGTTGGACGGTACGCGGGAGCAAACACCGGGGAGCTGTTTTTT,CSVGRYAGANTGELFF
NA,NA,16,TRBJ2-7,TRBV7-9,TGTGCCAGCAGCTTGACGTGGACACAGGACAACCACGAGCAGTACTTC,CASSLTWTQDNHEQYF
TRBD2,many,17,TRBJ2-1,TRBV9,TGTGCCAGCAGCCCCAGACCTACTAGCGGGAGGTTGGGTGAGCAGTTCTTC,CASSPRPTSGRLGEQFF
NA,NA,16,TRBJ2-3,TRBV29-1,TGCAGCGTTGAACCCAGGGGAAGTCTCGGCACAGATACGCAGTATTTT,CSVEPRGSLGTDTQYF
TRBD1,NA,12,TRBJ1-1,TRBV19,TGTGCCAGTAGCAGGGGGCTCACTGAAGCTTTCTTT,CASSRGLTEAFF
NA,NA,15,TRBJ2-2,TRBV7-2,TGTGCCAGCAGCCCGACTCCAGGGTTCACCGGGGAGCTGTTTTTT,CASSPTPGFTGELFF
NA,NA,13,TRBJ1-3,TRBV10-3,TGTGCCATCAATCCAGGGGATGGAAACACCATATATTTT,CAINPGDGNTIYF
NA,NA,14,TRBJ1-3,TRBV19,TGTGCCAGTACCCGGGGAGTCGCTGGAAACACCATATATTTT,CASTRGVAGNTIYF
TRBD1,NA,16,TRBJ1-5,TRBV6-1,TGTGCCAGCAGTGGCTGGGACAGGGGGCCGGGTCAGCCCCAGCATTTT,CASSGWDRGPGQPQHF
NA,NA,14,TRBJ1-2,TRBV9,TGTGCCAGCAGCGTAGGAGCGAGTAACTATGGCTACACCTTC,CASSVGASNYGYTF
TRBD2,NA,13,TRBJ2-5,TRBV19,TGTGCCAGCACCCCGGGACTAGCAGAGACCCAGTACTTC,CASTPGLAETQYF
TRBD1,NA,13,TRBJ1-5,TRBV7-9,TGTGCCAGCAGCCCGACAGGGTCTCAGCCCCAGCATTTT,CASSPTGSQPQHF
TRBD1,NA,15,TRBJ2-3,TRBV5-4,TGTGCCAGCAGCCGACAGGGCTTTTCGACAGATACGCAGTATTTT,CASSRQGFSTDTQYF
NA,NA,13,TRBJ2-6,TRBV3-1/TRBV3-2,TGTGCCAGCAGAGAGACTGGGGCCAACGTCCTGACTTTC,CASRETGANVLTF
NA,once,16,TRBJ1-1,TRBV9,TGTGCCAGCAGCCCCGAACAGGGTTTGAGGAACACTGAAGCTTTCTTT,CASSPEQGLRNTEAFF
TRBD2,NA,17,TRBJ2-7,TRBV5-4,TGTGCCAGCAGCCCCGGGACTAGCGGGGGGGCTAGGTACGAGCAGTACTTC,CASSPGTSGGARYEQYF
NA,NA,15,TRBJ2-7,TRBV6-2/TRBV6-3,TGTGCCAGCAGTTACTTCGGCACCCCACAGGACGAGCAGTACTTC,CASSYFGTPQDEQYF
NA,NA,13,TRBJ2-7,TRBV12-3/TRBV12-4,TGTGCCAGCAGTTTGAATACCGCGTACGAGCAGTACTTC,CASSLNTAYEQYF
NA,NA,11,TRBJ2-1,TRBV29-1,TGCAGCGTTGTCTTAGTGGTCGAGCAGTTCTTC,CSVVLVVEQFF
NA,NA,18,TRBJ2-6,TRBV9,TGTGCCAGCAGCACCAAGGTAGTTGGTCGGGAGGGGGCCAACGTCCTGACTTTC,CASSTKVVGREGANVLTF
NA,NA,15,TRBJ2-2,TRBV10-1,TGCGCCAGCAGGTCCGGGGGATGGAACACCGGGGAGCTGTTTTTT,CASRSGGWNTGELFF
TRBD1,NA,16,TRBJ1-1,TRBV3-1/TRBV3-2,TGTGCCAGCAGCCAAGCCGGGACAGGGGGACGGACTGAAGCTTTCTTT,CASSQAGTGGRTEAFF
TRBD1,NA,14,TRBJ1-2,TRBV6-5,TGTGCCAGCAGAAGACAGGGAAATACAAAGGGCTACACCTTC,CASRRQGNTKGYTF
TRBD2,NA,12,TRBJ2-3,TRBV5-1,TGCGCCAGCAGCTTGGACGGGGGGGGGCAGTATTTT,CASSLDGGGQYF
NA,NA,12,TRBJ2-1,TRBV19,TGTGCCAGTAGTACGGCCTACAATGAGCAGTTCTTC,CASSTAYNEQFF
TRBD2,NA,15,TRBJ2-7,TRBV11-2,TGTGCCAGCAGCCCAGGGAGCGGGAACTCCTACGAGCAGTACTTC,CASSPGSGNSYEQYF
NA,NA,15,TRBJ1-6,TRBV6-5,TGTGCCAGCACGACGAGGGGGTTCTATAATTCACCCCTCCACTTT,CASTTRGFYNSPLHF
TRBD1,once,18,TRBJ1-4,TRBV10-3,TGTGCCATCAGTGAAGATCCCCCGCGGGGACAGGATAATGAAAAACTGTTTTTT,CAISEDPPRGQDNEKLFF
TRBD1,NA,15,TRBJ1-6,TRBV19,TGTGCCAGTCGTCTCGAGACAGGGGGTAATTCACCCCTCCACTTT,CASRLETGGNSPLHF
TRBD1,NA,15,TRBJ1-5,TRBV19,TGTGCCAGTAGTATAGGAACAGGGGGATATCAGCCCCAGCATTTT,CASSIGTGGYQPQHF
NA,NA,15,TRBJ1-2,TRBV5-1,TGCGCCAGCAGCTTGGATGGGACAAGGAACTATGGCTACACCTTC,CASSLDGTRNYGYTF
NA,NA,13,TRBJ1-1,TRBV2,TGTGCCAGTTCTACCCAGGTGAACACTGAAGCTTTCTTT,CASSTQVNTEAFF
NA,NA,12,TRBJ2-3,TRBV19,TGTGCCAGTAGTATTAGAACGGATACGCAGTATTTT,CASSIRTDTQYF
TRBD2,NA,16,TRBJ2-7,TRBV7-6,TGTGCCAGCAGCCTAGGACTAGCGGGTAGCTCCTACGAGCAGTACTTC,CASSLGLAGSSYEQYF
NA,NA,11,TRBJ2-5,TRBV6-5,TGTGCCAGCACCGACAGCGTGACCCAGTACTTC,CASTDSVTQYF